The T cell receptor (beta chain) under discussion was sequenced for a study of blood T cells in healthy people across ages. Overall study results and limits: Long-lived donors carried more naive CD4+ cells and greater diversity than aged donors. In older individuals, TCR beta diversity per million T cells was lower, falling roughly linearly with age.

A second PCR, run for about 6 to 11 cycles, used a sample-barcoded 5' primer plus a J-beta primer mix. Each single sample gave us at least 2.5 million CDR3-containing paired-end reads. TCRdb re-derived calls from the 5' RACE reads in MiXCR, one entry per CDR3 protein. The top ten clones hold 10% to 12% of a sample with 1.6 million or so distinct CDR3 sequences, about 35% of them seen once. The germline CDR1 and CDR2 sequences are SGHVS and FQNEAQ. There are 13 residues in the CDR3. The table lists this clonotype with a few counts. The target antigen is unknown. The junction departs from germline at one end; a sequencing error may be responsible. Total RNA extracted from each sample amounted to at least 5.5 micrograms.

The J gene is TRBJ2-1, the V gene TRBV7-8; the D gene is possibly TRBD2 (6 bases). The sequence came from a woman in her thirties in good health. Material: blood. CDR3 loop: CASSLVWGDEEFF. CDR3 DNA sequence: TGTGCCAGCAGCTTAGTTTGGGGGGATGAGGAGTTCTTC.